There are a few counts of the clone carrying this T cell receptor (beta chain). This record comes from a study of patients and donors after allogeneic stem cell transplantation. This CDR3 region has 16 residues. The germline gives CDR1 WSHSY, CDR2 SAAADI. V was cut by 2 bases and J by 1 base, with 14 bases left in between. TCRdb recomputed calls from the RT-PCR reads with MiXCR, one row per CDR3 protein. The sample shows 800,000 to 1,000,000 distinct CDR3 sequences, roughly 17% of them seen only once. The chain recombines TRBV10-2 with TRBJ1-1; D is undetermined. The origin of this receptor is a human donor who was either an allogeneic HSCT recipient or a stem cell or donor lymphocyte infusion donor (not recorded which). It is not recorded whose cells these are; they may come from a transplant donor. The sample was blood, either unsorted or a sorted T cell fraction (not recorded which). The CDR3 DNA reads as TGCGCCAGCAGTGAGGTAGGAAACAGTCCGAACACTGAAGCTTTCTTT. Its translation: CASSEVGNSPNTEAFF.